These 15 T cell receptor beta chains share one sample of origin, sequenced in a study of Ad26.COV2.S vaccination and SARS-CoV-2 variants. The protocol was immunoSEQ multiplex PCR, while the TCRdb copy is restricted to in-frame clones and leaves out a portion. This table holds approximately 450,000 clones, about nine tenths found once. Treatment specified: roughly 19 received Ad26.COV2.S at low or high dose, single or two shots; about five received placebo; per-sample allocation not given. Each sample was drawn 63 days after the first injection (of vaccine or placebo). Sequenced here: peripheral blood, sampled in a trial of Ad26.COV2.S vaccine versus placebo. The receptors originated from a person aged 18 to 59 who received the Ad26.COV2.S COVID-19 vaccine or a placebo.

This rearrangement joins TRBV7-3 to TRBJ2-3; TRBD2 might be the D (6 bases). The germline V and J ends were trimmed by 6 bases and 4 bases, with 14 bases remaining between them. In germline, CDR1 is SGHTA, CDR2 FQGTGA. The length of the CDR3 is 14 residues. The CDR3 nucleotides are TGTGCCAGCAGTACTAACGGAGGGCCAGATACGCAGTATTTT. It specifies CASSTNGGPDTQYF.

The V and J genes are TRBV27 and TRBJ1-6, with TRBD1 matching 7 bases. The CDR3 length is 19 residues. Germline CDR1 is MNHEY and CDR2 is SMNVEV (reference sequence). V lost 1 base to trimming and J lost 0 bases; unmatched junction nucleotides: 9. CDR3: CASSLFSGTASSYNSPLHF. The CDR3 region has the DNA TGTGCCAGCAGTTTATTTTCCGGGACAGCGAGCTCCTATAATTCACCCCTCCACTTT.

The chain combines TRBV6-2 or TRBV6-3 with TRBJ2-7; 12 bases align to TRBD2. The V segment lost 5 bases and the J segment 4 bases; nucleotides outside the gene matches: 9. The length of the CDR3 is 16 residues. Looked up from germline, CDR1 is MNHEY and CDR2 is SVGEGT. DNA for the CDR3: TGTGCCAGCAGTCGACCTACTAGCGGGAGGCCTTACGAGCAGTACTTC. It is translated as CASSRPTSGRPYEQYF.

This clone has more than one count but fewer than ten. The rearrangement uses TRBV6-4 and TRBJ1-6; D gene uncertain. Per the germline V gene, CDR1 is MRHNA and CDR2 is SNTAGT. V lost 5 bases, J lost 8 bases, and 10 bases lay in between. The CDR3 extends over 13 amino acids. Here the CDR3 DNA reads TGTGCCAGCAGTAGCACTAGTGATTCACCCCTCCACTTT. Translating it yields CASSSTSDSPLHF.

This clone was detected only once. This sequence joins TRBV6-5 and TRBJ2-7, with 7 bases matching TRBD1. V gave up 6 bases and J gave up 6 bases; unmatched junction bases: 5. The CDR3 loop spans 12 amino acids. Looked up from germline, CDR1 is MNHEY and CDR2 is SVGAGI. CDR3 bases: TGTGCCAGCAGAGCGACAGGGCTCGAGCAGTACTTC. Translation gives CASRATGLEQYF.

The V gene is TRBV2, the J gene TRBJ1-1; D gene unclear. Per germline, CDR1 SNHLY and CDR2 FYNNEI. The CDR3 is made up of 14 amino acids. Between the trimmed V and J ends, which lost 0 bases and 1 base, there was a span of 6 bases. CDR3 in amino acids: CASSEATRNTEAFF. The CDR3 DNA sequence: TGTGCCAGCAGTGAAGCGACCCGGAACACTGAAGCTTTCTTT.

The V call is TRBV6-6, the J call TRBJ1-5; no definite D call. CDR1 is MNHNY, CDR2 SVGAGI, per germline (reference sequence). The CDR3 covers 13 residues. V was cut by 2 bases and J by 5 bases, with 7 bases left in between. DNA of the CDR3: TGTGCCAGCAGTTACAATGGGGATCAGCCCCAGCATTTT. Translated: CASSYNGDQPQHF.

Only one count was recorded for this clone. The genes are TRBV25-1 and TRBJ2-1; the match to TRBD2 covers 10 bases. Germline CDR1 MGHDK, CDR2 SYGVNS. Trimming cost V 8 bases and J 2 bases; bases outside gene matches: 9. The CDR3 covers 16 residues. The CDR3 reads CASSPILAGAYNEQFF. The CDR3 bases are TGTGCCAGCTCCCCCATCCTAGCGGGAGCCTACAATGAGCAGTTCTTC.

The chain recombines TRBV2 with TRBJ1-5; no firm D call. The CDR3 is 14 amino acids. Germline CDR1 reads SNHLY; CDR2 reads FYNNEI. Trimming removed 7 bases at V and 0 bases at J, with 10 bases between. This CDR3 reads CASNAEYSNQPQHF. CDR3 DNA: TGTGCCAGCAATGCCGAGTATAGCAATCAGCCCCAGCATTTT.

CDR3 in DNA: TGTGCCATCAGTGGGTCGCAAACCTACAATGAGCAGTTCTTC. Amino acids: CAISGSQTYNEQFF. The chain carries TRBV10-3 and TRBJ2-1, with D hard to call. V was shortened by 4 bases and J by 2 bases, with 9 bases between the two germline ends. Germline V lookup: CDR1 ENHRY, CDR2 SYGVKD. The CDR3 extends over 14 amino acids.

V is TRBV3-1 (or the pseudogene TRBV3-2) and J is TRBJ1-3; D is unresolved. The CDR3 runs to 14 residues. In germline, CDR1 is LGHDT, CDR2 YNNKEL (reference sequence). The V end was cut by 3 bases, the J end by 0 bases, with 6 bases between. The CDR3 loop reads CASSQGTSGNTIYF. The CDR3 nucleotides are TGTGCCAGCAGCCAGGGAACCTCTGGAAACACCATATATTTT.

This chain links TRBV7-8 with TRBJ2-7; D may match TRBD1 or TRBD2 (5 bases each). The V gene's germline CDR1 is SGHVS and CDR2 FQNEAQ. This CDR3 has 15 residues. Trimming cost V 5 bases and J 3 bases, with 17 bases left between them. CDR3 region: CASSRRDRANYEQYF. The CDR3 nucleotides read TGTGCCAGCAGCCGCCGGGACCGGGCCAACTACGAGCAGTACTTC.

This chain connects TRBV7-6 to TRBJ1-1; D possibly corresponds to TRBD1 (6 bases). The CDR3 runs to 19 residues. V shed 2 bases and J shed 1 base, with 23 bases lying between them. Germline lookup yields CDR1 SGHVS and CDR2 FNYEAQ. Here the CDR3 reads CASSLYPPQGRGQNTEAFF. CDR3 in DNA: TGTGCCAGCAGCTTATACCCCCCTCAGGGACGGGGGCAGAACACTGAAGCTTTCTTT.

J is TRBJ1-3 and V is TRBV15; D remains unclear. Germline V lookup: CDR1 LNHNV, CDR2 YYDKDF (reference sequence). Trimming stripped 7 bases from V and 4 bases from J, with 5 bases between. The CDR3 runs 11 residues. The CDR3 region has the DNA TGTGCCACCAAAGAGGGAAACACCATATATTTT. Translated, it gives CATKEGNTIYF.

This clone has only a few counts. This chain connects TRBV29-1 to TRBJ1-2; tentative D call: TRBD1 (5 bases). CDR1 is SQVTM, CDR2 ANQGSEA, per germline. The CDR3 has 12 residues. Trimming left V 0 bases short and J 8 bases short, with 10 bases between. The chain's CDR3 is CSVEDLGGGYTF. CDR3 coding DNA: TGCAGCGTTGAAGATCTTGGGGGAGGCTACACCTTC.